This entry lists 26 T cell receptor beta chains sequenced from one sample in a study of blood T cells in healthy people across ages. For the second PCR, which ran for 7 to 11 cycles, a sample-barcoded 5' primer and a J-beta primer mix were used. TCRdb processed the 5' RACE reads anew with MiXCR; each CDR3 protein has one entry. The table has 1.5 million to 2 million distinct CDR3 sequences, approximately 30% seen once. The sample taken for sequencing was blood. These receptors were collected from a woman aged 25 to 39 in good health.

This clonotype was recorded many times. The chain's CDR3 is CASSVSDYEQYF. The DNA of the CDR3 is TGTGCCAGCAGCGTCTCTGACTACGAGCAGTACTTC. The rearrangement links TRBV7-9 to TRBJ2-7; D not resolved. The germline V gene has CDR1 SEHNR and CDR2 FQNEAQ (reference sequence). With 5 bases removed from V and 3 bases from J, the gap between germline ends came to 8 bases. The CDR3 is 12 residues long.

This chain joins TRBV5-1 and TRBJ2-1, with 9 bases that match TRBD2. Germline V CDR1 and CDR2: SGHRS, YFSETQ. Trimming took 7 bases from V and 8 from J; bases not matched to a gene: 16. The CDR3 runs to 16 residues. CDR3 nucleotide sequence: TGCGCCAGCCAGTCGGGTGTGGGACTAGCTCTTTATGAGCAGTTCTTC. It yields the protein CASQSGVGLALYEQFF.

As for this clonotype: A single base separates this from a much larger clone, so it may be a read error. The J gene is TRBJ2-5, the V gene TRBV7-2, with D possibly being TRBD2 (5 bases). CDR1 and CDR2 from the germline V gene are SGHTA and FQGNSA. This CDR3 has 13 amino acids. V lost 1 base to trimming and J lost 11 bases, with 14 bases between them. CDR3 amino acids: CASSLGLSREQYF. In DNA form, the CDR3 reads TGTGCCAGCAGCTTAGGTCTAAGTAGGGAGCAGTACTTC.

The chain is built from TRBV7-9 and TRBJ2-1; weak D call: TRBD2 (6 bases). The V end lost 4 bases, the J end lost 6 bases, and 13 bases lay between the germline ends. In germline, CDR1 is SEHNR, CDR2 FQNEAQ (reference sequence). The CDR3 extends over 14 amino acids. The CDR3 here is CASSSSGLVNEQFF. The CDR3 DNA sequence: TGTGCCAGCAGCTCATCGGGACTCGTCAATGAGCAGTTCTTC.

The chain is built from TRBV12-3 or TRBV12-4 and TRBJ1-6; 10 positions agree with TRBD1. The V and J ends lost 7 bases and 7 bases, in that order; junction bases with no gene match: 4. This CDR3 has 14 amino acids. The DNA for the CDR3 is TGTGCCAGCAACGACAGGGGGCGGAATTCACCCCTCCACTTT. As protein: CASNDRGRNSPLHF.

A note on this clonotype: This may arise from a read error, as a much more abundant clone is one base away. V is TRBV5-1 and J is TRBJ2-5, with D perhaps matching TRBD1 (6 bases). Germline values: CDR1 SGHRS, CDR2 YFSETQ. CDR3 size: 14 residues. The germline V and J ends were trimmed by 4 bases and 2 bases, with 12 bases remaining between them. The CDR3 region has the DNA TGCGCCAGCAGCGGGGACAAGATACAAGAGACCCAGTACTTC. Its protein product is CASSGDKIQETQYF.

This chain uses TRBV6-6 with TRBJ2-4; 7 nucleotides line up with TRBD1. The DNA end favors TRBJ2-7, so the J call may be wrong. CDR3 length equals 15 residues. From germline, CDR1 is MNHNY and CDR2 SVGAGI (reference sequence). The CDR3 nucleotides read TGTGCCAGCAGTTACCTCGGACAGGCAATCTACGAGCAGTACTTC. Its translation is CASSYLGQAIYEQYF.

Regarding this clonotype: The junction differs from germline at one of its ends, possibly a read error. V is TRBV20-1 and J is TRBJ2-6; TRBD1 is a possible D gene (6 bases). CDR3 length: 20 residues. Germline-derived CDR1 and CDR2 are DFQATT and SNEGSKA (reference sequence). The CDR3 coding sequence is TGCGGTGCTAGAAACACGGGACACGGGGCGTCTTTCTCTGGGGCCAACGTCCTGACTTTC. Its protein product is CGARNTGHGASFSGANVLTF.

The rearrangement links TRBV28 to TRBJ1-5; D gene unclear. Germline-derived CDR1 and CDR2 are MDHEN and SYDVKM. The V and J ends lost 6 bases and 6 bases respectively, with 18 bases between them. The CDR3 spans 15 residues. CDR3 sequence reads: CASRLTAPEGQPQHF. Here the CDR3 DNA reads TGTGCCAGCAGGTTAACCGCCCCCGAGGGTCAGCCCCAGCATTTT.

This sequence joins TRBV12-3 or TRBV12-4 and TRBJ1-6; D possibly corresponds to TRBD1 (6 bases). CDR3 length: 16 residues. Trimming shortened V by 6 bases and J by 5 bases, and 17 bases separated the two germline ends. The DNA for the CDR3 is TGTGCCAGCAGGGATAGGCGGCAGGGGAATAATTCACCCCTCCACTTT. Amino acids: CASRDRRQGNNSPLHF.

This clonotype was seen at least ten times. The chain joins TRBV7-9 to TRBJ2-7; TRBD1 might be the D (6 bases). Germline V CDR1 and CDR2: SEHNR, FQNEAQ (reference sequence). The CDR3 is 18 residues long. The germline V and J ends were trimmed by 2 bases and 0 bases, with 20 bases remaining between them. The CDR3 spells CASSLFPQIRDNSYEQYF. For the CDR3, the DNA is TGTGCCAGCAGCTTATTCCCCCAGATTAGGGACAACTCCTACGAGCAGTACTTC.

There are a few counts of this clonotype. Here the CDR3 DNA reads TGTGCCAGCAGCTTAGGGCGGATAACTAATGAAAAACTGTTTTTT. Translating it yields CASSLGRITNEKLFF. This chain uses TRBV7-2 with TRBJ1-4; D remains ambiguous. Trimming pared 1 base from V and 1 base from J, leaving 7 bases between. Germline V gives CDR1 SGHTA, CDR2 FQGNSA. This CDR3 has 15 residues.

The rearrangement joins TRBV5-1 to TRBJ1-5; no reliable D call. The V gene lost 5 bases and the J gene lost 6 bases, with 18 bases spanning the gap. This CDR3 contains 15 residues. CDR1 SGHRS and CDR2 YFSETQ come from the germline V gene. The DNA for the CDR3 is TGCGCCAGCAGTTCGGGCCCATCCGGAGGTCAGCCCCAGCATTTT. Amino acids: CASSSGPSGGQPQHF.

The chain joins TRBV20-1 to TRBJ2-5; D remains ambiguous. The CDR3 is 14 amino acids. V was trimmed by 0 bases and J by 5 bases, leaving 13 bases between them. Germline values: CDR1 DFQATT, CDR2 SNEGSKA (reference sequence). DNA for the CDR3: TGCAGTGCTAGAGATCCCGGGCCCAGGGAGACCCAGTACTTC. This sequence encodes CSARDPGPRETQYF.

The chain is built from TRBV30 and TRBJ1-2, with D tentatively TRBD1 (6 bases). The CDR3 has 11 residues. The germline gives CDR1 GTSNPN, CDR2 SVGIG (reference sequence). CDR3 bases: TGTGCAGGGGGGCAACGGATTGGCTACACCTTC. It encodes CAGGQRIGYTF.

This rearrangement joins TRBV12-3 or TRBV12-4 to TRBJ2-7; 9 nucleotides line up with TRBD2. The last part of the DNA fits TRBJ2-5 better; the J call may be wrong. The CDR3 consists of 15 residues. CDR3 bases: TGTGCCAGCAGCTCCGGGACTAGCAATAGAGAGACCCAGTACTTC. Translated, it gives CASSSGTSNRETQYF.

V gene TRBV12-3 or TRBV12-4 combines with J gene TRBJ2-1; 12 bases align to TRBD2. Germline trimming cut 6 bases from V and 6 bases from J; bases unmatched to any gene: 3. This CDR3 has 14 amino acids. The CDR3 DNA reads TGTGCCAGCAGGCGGACTAGCGGGGCCAATGAGCAGTTCTTC. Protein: CASRRTSGANEQFF.

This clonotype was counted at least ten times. CDR3 sequence (DNA): TGCAGTGCTAGAACCGGGGACTCCTACGAGCAGTACTTC. Its translation is CSARTGDSYEQYF. The J gene is TRBJ2-7, the V gene TRBV20-1; D possibly corresponds to TRBD2 (5 bases). The germline V gene encodes CDR1 DFQATT and CDR2 SNEGSKA (reference sequence). The CDR3 contains 13 residues. V lost 2 bases and J 0 bases, leaving 8 bases between the germline ends.

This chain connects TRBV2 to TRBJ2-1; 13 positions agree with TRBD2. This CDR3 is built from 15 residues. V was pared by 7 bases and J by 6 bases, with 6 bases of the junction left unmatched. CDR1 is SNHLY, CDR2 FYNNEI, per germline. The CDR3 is CASIRLAGGSNEQFF. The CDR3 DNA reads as TGTGCCAGCATAAGACTAGCGGGAGGCTCCAATGAGCAGTTCTTC.

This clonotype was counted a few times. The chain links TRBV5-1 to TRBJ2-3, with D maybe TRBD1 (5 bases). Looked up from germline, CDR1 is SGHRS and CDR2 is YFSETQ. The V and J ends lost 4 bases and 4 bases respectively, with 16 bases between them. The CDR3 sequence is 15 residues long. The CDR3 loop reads CASSLGRGYPDTQYF. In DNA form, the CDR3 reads TGCGCCAGCAGCCTGGGGCGAGGATACCCAGATACGCAGTATTTT.

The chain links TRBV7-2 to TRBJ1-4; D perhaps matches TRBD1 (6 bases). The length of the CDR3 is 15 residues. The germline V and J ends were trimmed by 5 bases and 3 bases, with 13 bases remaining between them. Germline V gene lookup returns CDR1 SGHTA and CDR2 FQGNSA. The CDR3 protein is CASSPGQSPNEKLFF. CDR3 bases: TGTGCCAGCAGCCCCGGACAGTCCCCTAATGAAAAACTGTTTTTT. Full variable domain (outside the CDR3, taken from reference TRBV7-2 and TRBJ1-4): GAGVSQSPSNKVTEKGKDVELRCDPISGHTALYWYRQSLGQGLEFLIYFQGNSAPDKSGLPSDRFSAERTGGSVSTLTIQRTQQEDSAVYLCASSPGQSPNEKLFFGSGTQLSVL.

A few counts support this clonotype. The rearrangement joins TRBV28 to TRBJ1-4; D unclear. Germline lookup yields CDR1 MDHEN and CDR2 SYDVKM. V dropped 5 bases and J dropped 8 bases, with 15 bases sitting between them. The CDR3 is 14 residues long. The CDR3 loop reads CASSTDGNREKLFF. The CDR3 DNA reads TGTGCCAGCAGTACGGACGGTAATAGGGAAAAACTGTTTTTT.

As DNA, the CDR3 is TGTGCCAGCAGCCCTAACGGGAGTAGCACAGATACGCAGTATTTT. Its translation is CASSPNGSSTDTQYF. This chain joins TRBV7-9 and TRBJ2-3, with D possibly TRBD2 on 6 matching bases. V was trimmed by 5 bases and J by 0 bases, leaving 12 bases between them. Germline V CDR1 and CDR2: SEHNR, FQNEAQ (reference sequence). This CDR3 region has 15 residues.

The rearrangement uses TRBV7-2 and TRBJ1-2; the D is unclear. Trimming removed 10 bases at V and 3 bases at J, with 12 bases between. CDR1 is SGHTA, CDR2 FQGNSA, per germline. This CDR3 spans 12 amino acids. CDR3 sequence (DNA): TGTGCCACCGAGAGGGAGTACTATGGCTACACCTTC. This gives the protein CATEREYYGYTF.

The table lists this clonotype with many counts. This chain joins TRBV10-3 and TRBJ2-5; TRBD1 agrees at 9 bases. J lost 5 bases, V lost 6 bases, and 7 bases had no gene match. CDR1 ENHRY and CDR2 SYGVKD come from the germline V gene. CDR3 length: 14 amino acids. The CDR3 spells CAIRAGQGGETQYF. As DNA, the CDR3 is TGTGCCATCAGAGCGGGACAGGGAGGCGAGACCCAGTACTTC.

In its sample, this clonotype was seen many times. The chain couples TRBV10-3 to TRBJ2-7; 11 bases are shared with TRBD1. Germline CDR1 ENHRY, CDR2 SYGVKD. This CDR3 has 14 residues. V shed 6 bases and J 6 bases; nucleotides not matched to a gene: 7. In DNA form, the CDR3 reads TGTGCCATCAGGGGGGACAGGGGGTCCCCCGAGCAGTACTTC. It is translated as CAIRGDRGSPEQYF.